A selection of T cell receptor beta chains follows, all from one sample in a study of breast tumors, draining lymph nodes, adjacent tissues. TCRdb independently ran MiXCR on the multiplex PCR reads; one entry per CDR3 protein. The sample lists 100,000 or so distinct CDR3 sequences; over 20% were seen once. Sequenced input: axillary lymph node tissue. These receptors all stem from a female donor with breast cancer. Some clones in this sample may be carry-over from other donors' samples. Each CDR3 is given with its conserved first and last residue. Fields, in order: D gene, clone size, V gene, J gene, CDR3 DNA, CDR3 protein. A D gene is named only where the DNA matches it firmly. Expanded clones get a size class; other rows say once, few or many, or leave the size out.

d_call: NA; clone_size: many; v_call: TRBV5-1; j_call: TRBJ2-7; cdr3_nt: TGCGCCAGCAGCACGGACAGCTCCTACGAGCAGTACTTC; cdr3_aa: CASSTDSSYEQYF
d_call: NA; clone_size: NA; v_call: TRBV7-2; j_call: TRBJ2-2; cdr3_nt: TGTGCCAGCAGCTCACTACGACGTGCCGGGGAGCTGTTTTTT; cdr3_aa: CASSSLRRAGELFF
d_call: NA; clone_size: many; v_call: TRBV29-1; j_call: TRBJ2-2; cdr3_nt: TGCAGCGTGACCGGGCCCGCGAACACCGGGGAGCTGTTTTTT; cdr3_aa: CSVTGPANTGELFF
d_call: TRBD1; clone_size: many; v_call: TRBV4-2; j_call: TRBJ1-5; cdr3_nt: TGTGCCAGCAGCCAATATGGGACAGGCTATCAGCCCCAGCATTTT; cdr3_aa: CASSQYGTGYQPQHF
d_call: NA; clone_size: many; v_call: TRBV9; j_call: TRBJ2-7; cdr3_nt: TGTGCCAGCAGCGTAGACACCCAGGGCACCTACGAGCAGTACTTC; cdr3_aa: CASSVDTQGTYEQYF
d_call: NA; clone_size: many; v_call: TRBV2; j_call: TRBJ2-2; cdr3_nt: TGTGCCAGCAGAACAGGGCCCCAAACCGGGGAGCTGTTTTTT; cdr3_aa: CASRTGPQTGELFF
d_call: NA; clone_size: many; v_call: TRBV19; j_call: TRBJ2-1; cdr3_nt: TGTGCCAGTAGACATGGGACTCTTTCGAGCTCCTACAATGAGCAGTTCTTC; cdr3_aa: CASRHGTLSSSYNEQFF
d_call: NA; clone_size: NA; v_call: TRBV12-3/TRBV12-4; j_call: TRBJ2-2; cdr3_nt: TGTGCCAGCAGCAACGGTGGGAGCACCGGCGAGCTGTTTTTT; cdr3_aa: CASSNGGSTGELFF
d_call: TRBD1; clone_size: many; v_call: TRBV10-1; j_call: TRBJ2-7; cdr3_nt: TGCGCCAGCAGTGACTCTGGGACAGGGCTCTACGAGCAGTACTTC; cdr3_aa: CASSDSGTGLYEQYF
d_call: NA; clone_size: NA; v_call: TRBV5-4; j_call: TRBJ2-2; cdr3_nt: TGTGCCAGCAGCATACCACAGGGGAACACCGGGGAGCTGTTTTTT; cdr3_aa: CASSIPQGNTGELFF
d_call: TRBD2; clone_size: NA; v_call: TRBV18; j_call: TRBJ2-3; cdr3_nt: TGTGCCAGCGGTATAGCGGGAGGACCCGATACGCAGTATTTT; cdr3_aa: CASGIAGGPDTQYF
d_call: NA; clone_size: NA; v_call: TRBV18; j_call: TRBJ2-1; cdr3_nt: TGTGCCAGCTCACGGGATGAGAGTTCCTACAATGAGCAGTTCTTC; cdr3_aa: CASSRDESSYNEQFF
d_call: TRBD1; clone_size: many; v_call: TRBV7-9; j_call: TRBJ2-7; cdr3_nt: TGTGCCAGCAGCACCGCAGGGGGCGCTTTCTACGAGCAGTACTTC; cdr3_aa: CASSTAGGAFYEQYF
d_call: NA; clone_size: many; v_call: TRBV7-3; j_call: TRBJ2-5; cdr3_nt: TGTGCCAGCGCCCCTGGGGGGGGGGCGATGGAGACCCAGTACTTC; cdr3_aa: CASAPGGGAMETQYF
d_call: NA; clone_size: many; v_call: TRBV4-2; j_call: TRBJ2-1; cdr3_nt: TGTGCCAGCAGCCAAGGCGCGGACTCCTACAATGAGCAGTTCTTC; cdr3_aa: CASSQGADSYNEQFF
d_call: TRBD1; clone_size: many; v_call: TRBV5-4; j_call: TRBJ2-5; cdr3_nt: TGTGCCAGCAGACCCGGACAGGGCGGGGAGACCCAGTACTTC; cdr3_aa: CASRPGQGGETQYF
d_call: TRBD1; clone_size: many; v_call: TRBV19; j_call: TRBJ1-6; cdr3_nt: TGTGCCAGTAATGCCGGGACAGATAATTCACCCCTCCACTTT; cdr3_aa: CASNAGTDNSPLHF
d_call: NA; clone_size: many; v_call: TRBV3-1; j_call: TRBJ2-7; cdr3_nt: TGTGCCAGCAGCCAAGAATGGAGGGAAGAGCAGTACTTC; cdr3_aa: CASSQEWREEQYF
d_call: NA; clone_size: many; v_call: TRBV19; j_call: TRBJ2-7; cdr3_nt: TGTGCCAGTAAACGCCGGGACAATACCTACGAGCAGTACTTC; cdr3_aa: CASKRRDNTYEQYF
d_call: NA; clone_size: many; v_call: TRBV24-1; j_call: TRBJ1-5; cdr3_nt: TGTGCCACCAGTGATCCTGGTAGCAATCAGCCCCAGCATTTT; cdr3_aa: CATSDPGSNQPQHF
d_call: NA; clone_size: many; v_call: TRBV11-2; j_call: TRBJ1-2; cdr3_nt: TGTGCCAGCAGCTTAGCCGGGACCTATGGCTACACCTTC; cdr3_aa: CASSLAGTYGYTF
d_call: TRBD1; clone_size: NA; v_call: TRBV5-8; j_call: TRBJ1-1; cdr3_nt: TGTGCCAGCAGCCGAGACAGGGGAACTGAAGCTTTCTTT; cdr3_aa: CASSRDRGTEAFF
d_call: NA; clone_size: NA; v_call: TRBV30; j_call: TRBJ2-5; cdr3_nt: TGTGCCTGGAGGCTACAAGGGACCGAGACCCAGTACTTC; cdr3_aa: CAWRLQGTETQYF
d_call: NA; clone_size: many; v_call: TRBV27; j_call: TRBJ1-2; cdr3_nt: TGTGCCAGCAGTGCCGGGACGGGGGCTAACTATGGCTACACCTTC; cdr3_aa: CASSAGTGANYGYTF
d_call: NA; clone_size: many; v_call: TRBV19; j_call: TRBJ1-2; cdr3_nt: TGTGCCAGTAGTTTGGACACATGGGCCCTTGACTATGGCTACACCTTC; cdr3_aa: CASSLDTWALDYGYTF
d_call: TRBD1; clone_size: many; v_call: TRBV5-1; j_call: TRBJ2-1; cdr3_nt: TGCGCCAGCAGCGCGGGACAGGGGGCAGTTGAGCAGTTCTTC; cdr3_aa: CASSAGQGAVEQFF
d_call: NA; clone_size: NA; v_call: TRBV20-1; j_call: TRBJ2-3; cdr3_nt: TGCAAAGCGTTGGGGGGGCAGTATTTT; cdr3_aa: CKALGGQYF
d_call: TRBD1; clone_size: NA; v_call: TRBV28; j_call: TRBJ1-5; cdr3_nt: TGTGCCAGCTGCCTAGGGGGCAGTGCTCAGCCCCAGCATTTT; cdr3_aa: CASCLGGSAQPQHF
d_call: NA; clone_size: many; v_call: TRBV6-5; j_call: TRBJ1-2; cdr3_nt: TGTGCCAGCAGTTACTCACCGGGACACCTCTATGGCTACACCTTC; cdr3_aa: CASSYSPGHLYGYTF
d_call: NA; clone_size: NA; v_call: TRBV27; j_call: TRBJ1-1; cdr3_nt: TGTGCCAGCAGTTCGGGCGGACTTGAAGCTTTCTTT; cdr3_aa: CASSSGGLEAFF
d_call: NA; clone_size: NA; v_call: TRBV20-1; j_call: TRBJ2-4; cdr3_nt: TGCAGTGCTGCACTTCTAGCCAAAAACATTCAGTACTTC; cdr3_aa: CSAALLAKNIQYF
d_call: TRBD1; clone_size: NA; v_call: TRBV19; j_call: TRBJ1-4; cdr3_nt: TGTGCCAGTAGTGGGCCTGGGACAGGGGGGACTAGACAACTGTTTTTT; cdr3_aa: CASSGPGTGGTRQLFF
d_call: TRBD1; clone_size: few; v_call: TRBV28; j_call: TRBJ1-2; cdr3_nt: TGTGCCAGCAGTTTGACAGGGGGAGTTTATGGCTACACCTTC; cdr3_aa: CASSLTGGVYGYTF
d_call: TRBD2; clone_size: many; v_call: TRBV10-3; j_call: TRBJ2-1; cdr3_nt: TGTGCCATCAGTGAGTCAAGACTAGCGGGAACCTACAATGAGCAGTTCTTC; cdr3_aa: CAISESRLAGTYNEQFF
d_call: NA; clone_size: NA; v_call: TRBV27; j_call: TRBJ2-1; cdr3_nt: TGTGCCAGCTCCTACTCTATCGGAGGGGTGAATGAGCAGTTCTTC; cdr3_aa: CASSYSIGGVNEQFF
d_call: TRBD2; clone_size: many; v_call: TRBV5-1; j_call: TRBJ2-3; cdr3_nt: TGCGCCAGCAGCATCCTAGCGGCTTCAGATACGCAGTATTTT; cdr3_aa: CASSILAASDTQYF
d_call: TRBD1; clone_size: few; v_call: TRBV6-1; j_call: TRBJ2-3; cdr3_nt: TGTGCCAGCAGTGTATTGACAGGGGGAATTAGCACAGATACGCAGTATTTT; cdr3_aa: CASSVLTGGISTDTQYF
d_call: NA; clone_size: many; v_call: TRBV20-1; j_call: TRBJ1-2; cdr3_nt: TGCAGTGCCTCTACTAATGGGGCGGCTGGCTACACCTTC; cdr3_aa: CSASTNGAAGYTF
d_call: NA; clone_size: few; v_call: TRBV5-8; j_call: TRBJ2-5; cdr3_nt: TGTGCCAGCAGCTTTAGCGGAGGGGGAGAGACCCAGTACTTC; cdr3_aa: CASSFSGGGETQYF
d_call: NA; clone_size: few; v_call: TRBV7-3; j_call: TRBJ1-1; cdr3_nt: TGTGCCAGCAGCTTAGAAGGGTCGAGCACTGAAGCTTTCTTT; cdr3_aa: CASSLEGSSTEAFF
d_call: TRBD1; clone_size: NA; v_call: TRBV3-1; j_call: TRBJ2-5; cdr3_nt: TGTGCCAGCAGCCTCCGGACAGGGGGCGGGGGGACCCAGTACTTC; cdr3_aa: CASSLRTGGGGTQYF
d_call: NA; clone_size: many; v_call: TRBV6-1; j_call: TRBJ2-7; cdr3_nt: TGTGCCAGCCGGCATCAGGTGATCGCCTACGAGCAGTACTTC; cdr3_aa: CASRHQVIAYEQYF
d_call: NA; clone_size: many; v_call: TRBV12-3/TRBV12-4; j_call: TRBJ2-7; cdr3_nt: TGTGCCAGCAGTTTAGCACACCTCTACGAGCAGTACTTC; cdr3_aa: CASSLAHLYEQYF
d_call: TRBD1; clone_size: many; v_call: TRBV28; j_call: TRBJ2-5; cdr3_nt: TGTGCCAGCAGACCCACAGGGGGGCAAGAGACCCAGTACTTC; cdr3_aa: CASRPTGGQETQYF
d_call: NA; clone_size: many; v_call: TRBV2; j_call: TRBJ1-4; cdr3_nt: TGTGCCAGCATCCGAACGCCAACTAATGAAAAACTGTTTTTT; cdr3_aa: CASIRTPTNEKLFF